The present T cell receptor beta chain was sequenced within a study of shared clonotypes between healthy human individuals. The germline V gene encodes CDR1 KGHSH and CDR2 LQKENI. Unmatched junction bases numbered 13, after V lost 5 bases and J lost 0 bases. The CDR3 runs 18 residues. Some clones are missing from TCRdb's copy, which holds only in-frame ones; the method was immunoSEQ multiplex PCR. In the table there are approximately 460,000 clones, 70% to 80% of which are singletons. The sequencing input was PBMCs. The source is a woman aged 40 to 50 in good health. Some clones in this sample may be carry-over from other donors' samples. V is TRBV18 and J is TRBJ1-3; the match to TRBD1 covers 7 bases. The CDR3 bases are TGTGCCAGCTCAGACACCTTTGGGGGACAGAGCTCTGGAAACACCATATATTTT. This codes for CASSDTFGGQSSGNTIYF.